The rows below give T cell receptor beta chains drawn from one sample of a study of T cell responses to AZD1222 COVID-19 vaccine. Generated by immunoSEQ multiplex PCR, the TCRdb table keeps only in-frame clones and is missing some. The sample consists of approximately 80,000 clones, around 80% of them appearing once. The sequencing here drew on peripheral blood, taken on day 0 of AZD1222 vaccination. These receptors all come from an adult in good health. The CDR3 runs from the conserved cysteine through the conserved F or W. Fields, in order: V gene, J gene, D gene, clone size, CDR3 protein, CDR3 DNA. A D gene is named only where the DNA matches it firmly. Expanded clones are given a class, and other clones once, few, many or no size at all.

v_gene: TRBV19
j_gene: TRBJ1-1
d_gene: -
abundance: few
CDR3aa: CASTIGGGSEAFF
CDR3nt: TGTGCCAGTACCATCGGGGGAGGATCTGAAGCTTTCTTT

v_gene: TRBV4-2
j_gene: TRBJ2-1
d_gene: -
abundance: once
CDR3aa: CASSQEYGGSYNEQFF
CDR3nt: TGTGCCAGCAGCCAAGAATACGGTGGCTCCTACAATGAGCAGTTCTTC

v_gene: TRBV12-3/TRBV12-4
j_gene: TRBJ1-1
d_gene: -
abundance: -
CDR3aa: CASSLRGTEAFF
CDR3nt: TGTGCCAGCAGTTTAAGAGGCACTGAAGCTTTCTTT

v_gene: TRBV1
j_gene: TRBJ1-1
d_gene: -
abundance: -
CDR3aa: CTSSQDAPRAHLTFF
CDR3nt: TGCACCAGCAGCCAAGATGCACCGCGCGCCCATCTGACTTTCTTT

v_gene: TRBV28
j_gene: TRBJ2-5
d_gene: -
abundance: -
CDR3aa: CASTSSGETQYF
CDR3nt: TGTGCCAGCACATCTTCCGGGGAGACCCAGTACTTC

v_gene: TRBV19
j_gene: TRBJ1-5
d_gene: TRBD1
abundance: -
CDR3aa: CASRWTGRNQPQHF
CDR3nt: TGTGCCAGTAGGTGGACAGGGCGAAATCAGCCCCAGCATTTT

v_gene: TRBV5-8
j_gene: TRBJ2-2
d_gene: -
abundance: -
CDR3aa: CASSLSSLNTGELFF
CDR3nt: TGTGCCAGCAGCTTGAGCAGCTTGAACACCGGGGAGCTGTTTTTT

v_gene: TRBV6-2/TRBV6-3
j_gene: TRBJ2-7
d_gene: -
abundance: -
CDR3aa: CASSYLSDSGYEQYF
CDR3nt: TGTGCCAGCAGTTACTTGTCGGATTCCGGCTACGAGCAGTACTTC

v_gene: TRBV10-2
j_gene: TRBJ2-1
d_gene: TRBD2
abundance: -
CDR3aa: CASTPIPSGSRNEQFF
CDR3nt: TGCGCCAGCACCCCAATCCCTAGCGGGAGTCGCAATGAGCAGTTCTTC

v_gene: TRBV4-2
j_gene: TRBJ1-4
d_gene: TRBD1
abundance: -
CDR3aa: CASSRGTGAFEKLFF
CDR3nt: TGTGCCAGCAGCCGCGGGACAGGGGCTTTTGAAAAACTGTTTTTT

v_gene: TRBV7-9
j_gene: TRBJ1-1
d_gene: -
abundance: -
CDR3aa: CASSLSLGKDEAFF
CDR3nt: TGTGCCAGCAGCCTCTCTCTAGGGAAGGATGAAGCTTTCTTT

v_gene: TRBV24-1
j_gene: TRBJ1-5
d_gene: -
abundance: once
CDR3aa: CATSDRGLNQPQHF
CDR3nt: TGTGCCACCAGTGACAGGGGCCTCAATCAGCCCCAGCATTTT

v_gene: TRBV29-1
j_gene: TRBJ2-2
d_gene: -
abundance: -
CDR3aa: CSVKAGELFF
CDR3nt: TGCAGCGTTAAGGCCGGGGAGCTGTTTTTT

v_gene: TRBV2
j_gene: TRBJ2-6
d_gene: -
abundance: -
CDR3aa: CASSETGANVLTF
CDR3nt: TGTGCCAGCAGTGAAACTGGGGCCAACGTCCTGACTTTC

v_gene: TRBV5-4
j_gene: TRBJ2-5
d_gene: -
abundance: -
CDR3aa: CASSTPRDDETQYF
CDR3nt: TGTGCCAGCAGCACCCCCCGGGATGACGAGACCCAGTACTTC

v_gene: TRBV2
j_gene: TRBJ1-2
d_gene: -
abundance: -
CDR3aa: CASRPAADYGYTF
CDR3nt: TGTGCCAGCAGGCCCGCAGCAGACTATGGCTACACCTTC

v_gene: TRBV18
j_gene: TRBJ1-2
d_gene: -
abundance: -
CDR3aa: CASSPPSTENGYTF
CDR3nt: TGTGCCAGCTCACCACCGTCTACAGAAAATGGCTACACCTTC

v_gene: TRBV6-1
j_gene: TRBJ2-2
d_gene: -
abundance: -
CDR3aa: CASSEEGGELFF
CDR3nt: TGTGCCAGCAGTGAAGAGGGCGGGGAGCTGTTTTTT

v_gene: TRBV19
j_gene: TRBJ2-6
d_gene: TRBD2
abundance: few
CDR3aa: CASTSGRSGANVLTF
CDR3nt: TGTGCCAGTACTAGCGGACGCTCTGGGGCCAACGTCCTGACTTTC

v_gene: TRBV13
j_gene: TRBJ2-5
d_gene: -
abundance: -
CDR3aa: CASSKKDLRGETQYF
CDR3nt: TGTGCCAGCAGCAAAAAGGACCTCAGAGGGGAGACCCAGTACTTC

v_gene: TRBV6-5
j_gene: TRBJ1-2
d_gene: TRBD1
abundance: -
CDR3aa: CASSFQTGGSYGYTF
CDR3nt: TGTGCCAGCAGTTTTCAGACAGGGGGAAGCTATGGCTACACCTTC

v_gene: TRBV12-3/TRBV12-4
j_gene: TRBJ2-2
d_gene: -
abundance: -
CDR3aa: CASRTQGAGELFF
CDR3nt: TGTGCCAGCAGGACTCAGGGTGCCGGGGAGCTGTTTTTT

v_gene: TRBV7-2
j_gene: TRBJ1-2
d_gene: -
abundance: few
CDR3aa: CASSPGQGGGYTF
CDR3nt: TGTGCCAGCAGCCCGGGCCAAGGCGGTGGCTACACCTTC

v_gene: TRBV7-8
j_gene: TRBJ1-1
d_gene: -
abundance: -
CDR3aa: CASSQAVGAYTEAFF
CDR3nt: TGTGCCAGCAGCCAAGCGGTGGGGGCGTACACTGAAGCTTTCTTT

v_gene: TRBV12-3/TRBV12-4
j_gene: TRBJ1-2
d_gene: -
abundance: -
CDR3aa: CASSWGYGYTF
CDR3nt: TGTGCCAGCAGTTGGGGATATGGCTACACCTTC

v_gene: TRBV29-1
j_gene: TRBJ2-7
d_gene: TRBD1
abundance: -
CDR3aa: CSARDSPYEQYF
CDR3nt: TGCAGCGCACGGGACAGTCCCTACGAGCAGTACTTC

v_gene: TRBV18
j_gene: TRBJ2-5
d_gene: -
abundance: -
CDR3aa: CASSPSETQYF
CDR3nt: TGTGCCAGCTCACCTTCGGAGACCCAGTACTTC

v_gene: TRBV7-2
j_gene: TRBJ2-1
d_gene: -
abundance: -
CDR3aa: CASSLNREDEQFF
CDR3nt: TGTGCCAGCAGCTTAAACAGGGAGGACGAGCAGTTCTTC

v_gene: TRBV6-6
j_gene: TRBJ2-7
d_gene: -
abundance: -
CDR3aa: CASSKQGLGGEQYF
CDR3nt: TGTGCCAGCAGTAAACAGGGATTGGGCGGCGAGCAGTACTTC